The sequence of this T cell receptor (beta chain) was determined in a study of T cells in localized non-small cell lung cancer. Sequencing was performed with immunoSEQ multiplex PCR; in TCRdb, only in-frame clones are kept and a portion is missing. Here the sample spans around 50,000 clones, approximately 86% being singletons. The CDR3 is 14 residues long. CDR1 is SNHLY, CDR2 FYNNEI, per germline. V lost 7 bases to trimming and J lost 1 base, with 13 bases between them. This specimen consisted of PBMCs, obtained before any cancer treatment. V and J are TRBV2 and TRBJ1-2; D is uncertain. This receptor was obtained from a female donor with stage II lung adenocarcinoma. The CDR3 DNA reads TGTGCCAGCATCCCCCGGGCTTTTAACTATGGCTACACCTTC. As protein: CASIPRAFNYGYTF.